The clone carrying this T cell receptor beta chain was found once. There are 16 residues in the CDR3. CDR1 and CDR2 from the germline V gene are MNHEY and SMNVEV (reference sequence). V shed 6 bases and J 1 base; nucleotides not matched to a gene: 10. The sample is drawn from a study of blood T cell repertoires in COVID-19. Ages ranged from about 18 to 100 years, with residence in about two dozen US areas. Donors of Cohort 3 who recovered were those that had two negative PCRs, clearance, or symptom resolution. Here immunoSEQ multiplex PCR was the method, and the copy in TCRdb shows in-frame clones only, minus some. The sample consists of around 240,000 clones, around 85% of them appearing once.

The TCR sequence derives from a woman aged 45-65 years who had recovered from COVID-19. The chain is built from TRBV27 and TRBJ2-7, with 9 nucleotides matching TRBD1. The sequenced sample consisted of PBMCs or T cells enriched from blood (not recorded which). CDR3 bases: TGTGCCAGCAGAAAAGGTGGGACAGGGCAATCCTACGAGCAGTACTTC. Encoded protein: CASRKGGTGQSYEQYF.